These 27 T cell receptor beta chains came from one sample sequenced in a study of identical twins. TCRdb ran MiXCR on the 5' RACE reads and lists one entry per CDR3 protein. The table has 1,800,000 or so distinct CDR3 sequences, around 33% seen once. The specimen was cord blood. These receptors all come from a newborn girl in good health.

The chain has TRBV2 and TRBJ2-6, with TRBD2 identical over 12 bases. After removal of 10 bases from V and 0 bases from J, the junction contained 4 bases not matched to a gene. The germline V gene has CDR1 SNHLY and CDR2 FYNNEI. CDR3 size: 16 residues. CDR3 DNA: TGTGCCACGAGACTAGCGGGGGTCTCTGGGGCCAACGTCCTGACTTTC. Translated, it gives CATRLAGVSGANVLTF.

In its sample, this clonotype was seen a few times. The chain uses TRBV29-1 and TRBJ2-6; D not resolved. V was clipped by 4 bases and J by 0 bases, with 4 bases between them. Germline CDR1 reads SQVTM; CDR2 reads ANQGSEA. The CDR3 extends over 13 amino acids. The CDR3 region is CSVVSSGANVLTF. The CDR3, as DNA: TGCAGCGTTGTTAGCTCTGGGGCCAACGTCCTGACTTTC.

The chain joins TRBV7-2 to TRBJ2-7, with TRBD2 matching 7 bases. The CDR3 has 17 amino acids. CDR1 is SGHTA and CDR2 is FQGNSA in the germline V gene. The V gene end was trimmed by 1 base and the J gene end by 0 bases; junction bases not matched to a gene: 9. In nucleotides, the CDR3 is TGTGCCAGCAGCTTAGGTATCGGGGGAGGGAGCTCCTACGAGCAGTACTTC. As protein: CASSLGIGGGSSYEQYF.

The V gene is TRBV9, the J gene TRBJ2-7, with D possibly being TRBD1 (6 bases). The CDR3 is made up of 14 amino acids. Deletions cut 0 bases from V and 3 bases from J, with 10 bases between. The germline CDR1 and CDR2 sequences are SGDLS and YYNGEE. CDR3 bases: TGTGCCAGCAGCGTAGGAGGGGGACACTACGAGCAGTACTTC. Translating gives CASSVGGGHYEQYF. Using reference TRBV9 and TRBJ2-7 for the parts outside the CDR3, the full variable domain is DSGVTQTPKHLITATGQRVTLRCSPRSGDLSVYWYQQSLDQGLQFLIQYYNGEERAKGNILERFSAQQFPDLHSELNLSSLELGDSALYFCASSVGGGHYEQYFGPGTRLTVT.

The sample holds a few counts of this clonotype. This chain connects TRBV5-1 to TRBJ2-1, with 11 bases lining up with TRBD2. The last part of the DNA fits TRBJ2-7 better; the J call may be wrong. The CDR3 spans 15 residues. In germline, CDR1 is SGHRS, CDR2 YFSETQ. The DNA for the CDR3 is TGCGCCAGCAGCATACTAGCGGGAGTGTACAATGAGCAGTACTTC. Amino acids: CASSILAGVYNEQYF.

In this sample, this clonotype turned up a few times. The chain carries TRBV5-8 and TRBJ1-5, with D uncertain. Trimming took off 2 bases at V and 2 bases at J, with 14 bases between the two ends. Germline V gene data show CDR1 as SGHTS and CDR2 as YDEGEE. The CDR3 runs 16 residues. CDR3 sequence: CASSFYGVVGNQPQHF. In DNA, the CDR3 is TGTGCCAGCAGCTTCTACGGGGTAGTAGGCAATCAGCCCCAGCATTTT.

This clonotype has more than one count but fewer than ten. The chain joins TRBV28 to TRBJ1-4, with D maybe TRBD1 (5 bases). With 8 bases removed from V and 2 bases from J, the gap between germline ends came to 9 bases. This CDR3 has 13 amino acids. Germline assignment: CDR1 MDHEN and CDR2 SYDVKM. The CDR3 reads CASGGHTNEKLFF. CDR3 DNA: TGTGCCAGCGGAGGACACACTAATGAAAAACTGTTTTTT. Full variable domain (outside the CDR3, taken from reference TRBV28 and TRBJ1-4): DVKVTQSSRYLVKRTGEKVFLECVQDMDHENMFWYRQDPGLGLRLIYFSYDVKMKEKGDIPEGYSVSREKKERFSLILESASTNQTSMYLCASGGHTNEKLFFGSGTQLSVL.

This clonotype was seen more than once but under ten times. The CDR3 is CASSLWAPRGNEQFF. CDR3 nucleotides: TGTGCCAGCAGCTTATGGGCCCCACGGGGTAATGAGCAGTTCTTC. J is TRBJ2-1 and V is TRBV7-2; possible D gene TRBD2, 5 bases. This CDR3 has 15 residues. V shed 2 bases and J shed 7 bases, with 15 bases lying between them. Looked up from germline, CDR1 is SGHTA and CDR2 is FQGNSA.

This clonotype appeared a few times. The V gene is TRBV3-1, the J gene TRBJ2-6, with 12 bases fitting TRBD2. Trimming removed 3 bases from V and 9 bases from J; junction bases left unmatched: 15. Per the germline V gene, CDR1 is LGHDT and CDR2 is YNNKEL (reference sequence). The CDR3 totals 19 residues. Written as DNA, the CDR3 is TGTGCCAGCAGCCAGGGTTGGGGACTAGCGGGTCAGGAAAGCAACGTCCTGACTTTC. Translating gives CASSQGWGLAGQESNVLTF.

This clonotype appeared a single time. In nucleotides, the CDR3 is TGTGCCATCAGTCCTGACTCCGTAGAGACCCAGTACTTC. Its protein product is CAISPDSVETQYF. The chain carries TRBV10-3 and TRBJ2-5; D is unresolved. Between the trimmed V and J ends, which lost 5 bases and 4 bases, there was a span of 11 bases. This CDR3 has 13 residues. Per the germline V gene, CDR1 is ENHRY and CDR2 is SYGVKD.

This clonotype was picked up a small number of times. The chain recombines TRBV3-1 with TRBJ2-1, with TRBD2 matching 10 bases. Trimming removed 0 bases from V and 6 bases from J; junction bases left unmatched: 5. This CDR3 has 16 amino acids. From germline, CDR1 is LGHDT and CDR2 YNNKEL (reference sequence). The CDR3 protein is CASSQESLAGFNEQFF. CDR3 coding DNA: TGTGCCAGCAGCCAAGAGTCACTAGCGGGGTTCAATGAGCAGTTCTTC.

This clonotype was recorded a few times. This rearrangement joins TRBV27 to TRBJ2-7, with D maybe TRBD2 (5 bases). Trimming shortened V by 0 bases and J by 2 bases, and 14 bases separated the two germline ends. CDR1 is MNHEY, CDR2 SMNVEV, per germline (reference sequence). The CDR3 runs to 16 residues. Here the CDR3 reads CASSLSPGLGAYEQYF. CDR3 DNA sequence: TGTGCCAGCAGTTTATCGCCTGGACTGGGCGCCTACGAGCAGTACTTC.

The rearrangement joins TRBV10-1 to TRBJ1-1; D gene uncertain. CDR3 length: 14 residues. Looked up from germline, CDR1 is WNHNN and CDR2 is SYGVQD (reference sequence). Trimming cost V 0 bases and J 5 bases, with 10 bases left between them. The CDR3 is CASSESGQKTEAFF. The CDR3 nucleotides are TGCGCCAGCAGTGAGTCCGGCCAGAAAACTGAAGCTTTCTTT.

As DNA, the CDR3 is TGTGCCAGCACCCCGGGACTAGTTTTCCCTGCGCAGTATTTT. Translated: CASTPGLVFPAQYF. The chain combines TRBV12-3 or TRBV12-4 with TRBJ2-3; 8 nucleotides match TRBD2. The CDR3 runs to 14 residues. Trimming cost V 7 bases and J 10 bases; bases outside gene matches: 13.

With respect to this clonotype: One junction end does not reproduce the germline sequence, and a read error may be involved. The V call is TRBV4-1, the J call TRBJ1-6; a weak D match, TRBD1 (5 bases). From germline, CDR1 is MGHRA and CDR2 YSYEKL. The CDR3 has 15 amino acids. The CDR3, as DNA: TGCGCCAGCGGCCAGGTGACAGAGAGAAATTCACCCCTCCACTTT. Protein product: CASGQVTERNSPLHF.

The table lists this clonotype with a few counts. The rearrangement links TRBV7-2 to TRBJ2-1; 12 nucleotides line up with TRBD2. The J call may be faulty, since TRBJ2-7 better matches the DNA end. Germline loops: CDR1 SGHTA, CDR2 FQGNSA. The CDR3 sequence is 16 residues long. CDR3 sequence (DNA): TGTGCCAGCAGCCCCCAACTAGCGGGAGGCTACAATGAGCAGTACTTC. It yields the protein CASSPQLAGGYNEQYF.

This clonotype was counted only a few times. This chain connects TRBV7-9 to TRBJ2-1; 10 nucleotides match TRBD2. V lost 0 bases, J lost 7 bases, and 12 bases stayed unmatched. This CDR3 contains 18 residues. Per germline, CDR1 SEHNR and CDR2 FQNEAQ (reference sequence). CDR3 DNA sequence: TGTGCCAGCAGCTTAGCGGCCCCCCTAGCGGGAGTTATAAATGAGCAGTTCTTC. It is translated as CASSLAAPLAGVINEQFF.

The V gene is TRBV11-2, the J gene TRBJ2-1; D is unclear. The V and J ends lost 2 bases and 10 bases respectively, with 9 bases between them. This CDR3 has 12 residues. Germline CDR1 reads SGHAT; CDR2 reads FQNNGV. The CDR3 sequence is CASSLPRPEQFF. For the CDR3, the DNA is TGTGCCAGCAGCTTACCCCGACCGGAGCAGTTCTTC.

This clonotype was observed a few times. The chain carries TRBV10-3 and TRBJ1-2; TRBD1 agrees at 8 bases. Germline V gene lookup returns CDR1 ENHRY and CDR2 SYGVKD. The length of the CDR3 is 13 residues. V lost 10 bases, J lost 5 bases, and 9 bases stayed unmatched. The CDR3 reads CATSGQDNYGYTF. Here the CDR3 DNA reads TGTGCCACCTCGGGACAGGACAATTATGGCTACACCTTC.

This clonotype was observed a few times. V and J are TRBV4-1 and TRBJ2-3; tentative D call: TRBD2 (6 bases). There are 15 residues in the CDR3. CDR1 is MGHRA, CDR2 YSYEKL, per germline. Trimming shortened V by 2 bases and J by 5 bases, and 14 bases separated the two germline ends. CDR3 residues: CASSQPTSKEDTQYF. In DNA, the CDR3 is TGCGCCAGCAGCCAACCTACTAGCAAGGAAGATACGCAGTATTTT.

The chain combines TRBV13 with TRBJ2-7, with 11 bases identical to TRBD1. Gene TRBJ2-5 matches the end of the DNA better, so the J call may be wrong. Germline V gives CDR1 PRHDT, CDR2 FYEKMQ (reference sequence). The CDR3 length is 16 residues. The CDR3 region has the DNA TGTGCCAGCAGCCGAACCCGGGACAGGGGGCAAGAGACCCAGTACTTC. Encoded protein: CASSRTRDRGQETQYF.

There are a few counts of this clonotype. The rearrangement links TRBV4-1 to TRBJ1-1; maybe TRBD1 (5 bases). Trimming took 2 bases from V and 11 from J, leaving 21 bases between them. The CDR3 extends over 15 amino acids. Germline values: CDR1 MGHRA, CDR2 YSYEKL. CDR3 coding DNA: TGCGCCAGCAGCCAATCCCGGGACTACCACACTGGGGCTTTCTTT. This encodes CASSQSRDYHTGAFF.

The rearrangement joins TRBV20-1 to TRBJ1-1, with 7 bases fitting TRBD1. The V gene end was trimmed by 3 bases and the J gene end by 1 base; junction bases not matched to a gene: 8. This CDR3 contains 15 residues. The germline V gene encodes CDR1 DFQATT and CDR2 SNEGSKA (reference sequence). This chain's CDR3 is CSASEIRGGNTEAFF. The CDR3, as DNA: TGCAGTGCTAGCGAAATCAGGGGGGGGAACACTGAAGCTTTCTTT.

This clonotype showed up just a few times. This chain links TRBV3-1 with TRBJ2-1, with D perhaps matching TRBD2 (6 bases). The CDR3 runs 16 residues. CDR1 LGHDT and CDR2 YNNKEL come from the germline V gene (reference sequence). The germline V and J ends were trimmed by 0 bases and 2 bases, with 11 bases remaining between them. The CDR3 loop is CASSQDRGGPYNEQFF. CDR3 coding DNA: TGTGCCAGCAGCCAAGACCGGGGAGGACCCTACAATGAGCAGTTCTTC.

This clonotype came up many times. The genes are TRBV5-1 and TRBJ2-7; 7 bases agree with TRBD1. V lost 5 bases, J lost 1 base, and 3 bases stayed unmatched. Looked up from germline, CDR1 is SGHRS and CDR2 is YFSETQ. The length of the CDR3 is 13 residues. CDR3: CASRRTGSYEQYF. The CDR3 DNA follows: TGCGCCAGCAGGAGGACAGGTTCCTACGAGCAGTACTTC.

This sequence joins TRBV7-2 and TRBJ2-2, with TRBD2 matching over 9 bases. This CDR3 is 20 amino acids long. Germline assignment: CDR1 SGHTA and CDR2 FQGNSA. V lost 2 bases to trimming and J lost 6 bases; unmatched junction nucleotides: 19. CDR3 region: CASSLHSLVRGLALSGELFF. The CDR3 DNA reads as TGTGCCAGCAGCTTACATTCGCTAGTTCGAGGACTAGCGCTATCCGGGGAGCTGTTTTTT.

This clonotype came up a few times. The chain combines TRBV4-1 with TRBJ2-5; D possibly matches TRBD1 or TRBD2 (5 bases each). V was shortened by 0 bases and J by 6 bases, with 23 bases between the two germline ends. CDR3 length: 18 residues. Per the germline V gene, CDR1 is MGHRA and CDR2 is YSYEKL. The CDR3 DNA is TGCGCCAGCAGCCAAGATCGCGCCGGGACCATCGTGGTCAAGACCCAGTACTTC. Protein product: CASSQDRAGTIVVKTQYF.